In this sample, the clone carrying this T cell receptor (beta chain) turned up a few times. Its specificity is not known. Both TRBC1 and TRBC2 were covered by a beta constant-region primer of two equimolar oligonucleotides. Nested alpha and beta constant-region primers with the SP2 primer drove four PCR rounds on ligated cDNA. TCRdb independently ran MiXCR on the UMI-ligation and nested PCR reads; one entry per CDR3 protein. The table includes over 100,000 distinct CDR3 sequences, 35% to 40% detected once. This entry belongs to a study of naive and memory T cell subsets. Findings of the study overall: In CD4 and CD8 cells, diversity dropped from naive through EMRA.

Cells stained for CD3, CD4, CD8, CD45RA, CD27 and viability were sorted into four CD45RA/CD27 subsets. The CDR3 sequence is 15 residues long. Germline CDR1 reads SEHNR; CDR2 reads FQNEAQ (reference sequence). The V segment lost 6 bases and the J segment 5 bases; nucleotides outside the gene matches: 7. V gene TRBV7-9 combines with J gene TRBJ2-1, with 10 bases lining up with TRBD2. Sequences were obtained from central memory CD4+ T cells from blood. The TCR comes from a human donor in good health. CDR3 amino acids: CASRKGLAENNEQFF. The CDR3 coding sequence is TGTGCCAGCAGAAAAGGACTAGCGGAGAACAATGAGCAGTTCTTC.